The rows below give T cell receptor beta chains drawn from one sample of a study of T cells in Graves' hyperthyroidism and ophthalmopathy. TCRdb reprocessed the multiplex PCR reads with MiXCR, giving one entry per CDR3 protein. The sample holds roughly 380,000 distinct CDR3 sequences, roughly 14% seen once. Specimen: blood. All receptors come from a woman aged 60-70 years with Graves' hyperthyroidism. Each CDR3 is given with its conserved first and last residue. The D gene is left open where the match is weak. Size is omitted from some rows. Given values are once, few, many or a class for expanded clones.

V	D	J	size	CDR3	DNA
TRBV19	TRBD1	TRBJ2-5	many	CASQGTEGAQYF	TGTGCCAGCCAAGGGACAGAAGGGGCCCAGTACTTC
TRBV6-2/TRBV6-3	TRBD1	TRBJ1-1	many	CASRSTGTNTEAFF	TGTGCCAGCAGGTCGACAGGGACTAACACTGAAGCTTTCTTT
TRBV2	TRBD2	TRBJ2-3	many	CASSPGLAGEGGETDTQYF	TGTGCCAGCAGTCCTGGACTAGCGGGAGAAGGTGGGGAAACAGATACGCAGTATTTT
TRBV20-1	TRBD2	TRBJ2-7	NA	CSASTTSGTYEQYF	TGCAGTGCTTCCACGACTAGCGGGACGTACGAGCAGTACTTC
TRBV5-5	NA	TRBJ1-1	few	CASSLTGTQTKVAFF	TGTGCCAGCAGTTTGACCGGGACACAGACAAAAGTAGCTTTCTTT
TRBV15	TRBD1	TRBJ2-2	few	CATSRVYRGSFNTGELFF	TGTGCCACCAGCAGAGTTTACAGGGGGTCTTTTAACACCGGGGAGCTGTTTTTT
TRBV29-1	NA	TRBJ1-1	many	CSVSRTGLTEAFF	TGCAGCGTTTCCCGGACGGGGTTGACTGAAGCTTTCTTT
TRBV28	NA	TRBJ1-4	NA	CASREQDKEKLFF	TGTGCCAGCAGGGAACAGGACAAGGAAAAACTGTTTTTT
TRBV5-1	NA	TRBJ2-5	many	CASTGQDQETQYF	TGCGCCAGCACCGGGCAGGACCAAGAGACCCAGTACTTC
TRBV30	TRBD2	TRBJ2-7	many	CAWTGLAGLSYEQYF	TGTGCCTGGACCGGACTAGCGGGCCTCTCCTACGAGCAGTACTTC